The entry that follows covers one T cell receptor beta chain sequence. The antigen is unknown. CDR1 and CDR2 from the germline V gene are LNHDA and SQIVND (reference sequence). The CDR3 is made up of 14 amino acids. V was clipped by 7 bases and J by 2 bases, with 12 bases between them. The sample is drawn from a study of OX40 agonist ivuxolimab in advanced cancers. Study-level background: Dose-escalation cases comprised hepatocellular carcinoma, melanoma, renal cell or head and neck cancer.

Sequencing was performed with immunoSEQ multiplex PCR; in TCRdb, only in-frame clones are kept and a portion is missing. The data show over 14,000 clones, with about 89% seen just once and roughly 25% held by the top ten. Study-wide findings and caveats: Among expanded peripheral T cells, antigen specificity went undetermined. CD4+ and CD8+ blood T cells expanded clonally by week 6 at 0.1 to 3.0 mg/kg.

This TCR derives from an adult with an advanced solid tumor such as melanoma, head and neck, liver or kidney cancer. The sample in question was CD4+ or CD8+ T cells sorted from blood, obtained in a trial of the OX40 agonist ivuxolimab. V gene TRBV19 combines with J gene TRBJ1-5, with D uncertain. The chain's CDR3 is CASMWSSGNQPQHF. CDR3 coding DNA: TGTGCCAGTATGTGGAGCTCGGGCAATCAGCCCCAGCATTTT.